The T cell receptor (beta chain) under discussion was sequenced for a study of T cell changes during pregnancy in multiple sclerosis. Trimming left V 1 base short and J 4 bases short, with 12 bases between. The CDR3 totals 15 residues. CDR1 and CDR2 (germline): SGHVS, FNYEAQ. Profiled with immunoSEQ multiplex PCR; TCRdb holds only in-frame clones, not every one. The table shows roughly 60,000 clones, with around 90% occurring only once. This sample comprised peripheral blood, obtained before pregnancy. V is TRBV7-6 and J is TRBJ2-3; TRBD2 is a possible D gene (7 bases). This sequence originates from a female donor with multiple sclerosis, enrolled in a pregnancy study. CDR3 loop: CASSLEGGLADTQYF. The CDR3 DNA is TGTGCCAGCAGCTTAGAGGGGGGGCTCGCAGATACGCAGTATTTT.